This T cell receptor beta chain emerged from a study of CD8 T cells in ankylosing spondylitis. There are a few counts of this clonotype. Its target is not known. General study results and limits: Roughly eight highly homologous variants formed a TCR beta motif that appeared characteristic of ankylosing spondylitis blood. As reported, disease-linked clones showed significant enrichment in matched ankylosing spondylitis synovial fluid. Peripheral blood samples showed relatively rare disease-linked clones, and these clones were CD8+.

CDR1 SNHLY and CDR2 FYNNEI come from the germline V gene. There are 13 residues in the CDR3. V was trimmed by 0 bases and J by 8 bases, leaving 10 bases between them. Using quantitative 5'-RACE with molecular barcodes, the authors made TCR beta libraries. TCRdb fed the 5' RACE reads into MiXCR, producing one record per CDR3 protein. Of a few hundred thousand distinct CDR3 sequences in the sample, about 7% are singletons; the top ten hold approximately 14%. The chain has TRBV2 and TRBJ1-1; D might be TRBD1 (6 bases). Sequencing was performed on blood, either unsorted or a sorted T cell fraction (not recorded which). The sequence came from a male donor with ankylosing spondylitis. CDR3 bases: TGTGCCAGCAGTGAAGCTCCAGGACAGGAAGCTTTCTTT. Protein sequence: CASSEAPGQEAFF.